One and the same sample provided the 23 T cell receptor beta chains below, sequenced in a study of blood T cell repertoires in COVID-19. Some clones are missing from TCRdb's copy, which holds only in-frame ones; the method was immunoSEQ multiplex PCR. This sample has a few hundred thousand clones, with around 88% found just once. Specimen: peripheral blood. These receptors all stem from a woman aged 50 to 60 with acute or convalescent COVID-19.

In DNA form, the CDR3 reads TGCGCCAGCAGCTTGCAGGGGCAAGCGGGAAACACCATATATTTT. This codes for CASSLQGQAGNTIYF. The gene calls are TRBV5-1 and TRBJ1-3, with a tentative D call TRBD1 (6 bases). Deletions cut 1 base from V and 4 bases from J, with 12 bases between. Germline V lookup: CDR1 SGHRS, CDR2 YFSETQ. This CDR3 has 15 amino acids.

The genes are TRBV27 and TRBJ2-2, with 8 positions matching TRBD1. The CDR3 consists of 16 residues. From germline, CDR1 is MNHEY and CDR2 SMNVEV (reference sequence). V dropped 5 bases and J dropped 3; count of bases not matched to a gene: 8. The CDR3 is CASSDGQGRDTGELFF. For the CDR3, the DNA is TGTGCCAGCAGTGATGGACAGGGACGAGACACCGGGGAGCTGTTTTTT.

This clone was seen only a few times. The chain couples TRBV3-1 (or the pseudogene TRBV3-2) to TRBJ1-4; maybe TRBD1 (6 bases). Trimming took 4 bases from V and 1 from J, leaving 7 bases between them. Germline V lookup: CDR1 LGHDT, CDR2 YNNKEL (reference sequence). This CDR3 region has 14 residues. The CDR3, as DNA: TGTGCCAGCAGCCCGACAGGAACTAATGAAAAACTGTTTTTT. This gives the protein CASSPTGTNEKLFF.

J is TRBJ2-3 and V is TRBV25-1; 8 bases match TRBD2. Germline V gene data show CDR1 as MGHDK and CDR2 as SYGVNS. This CDR3 region has 13 residues. J was trimmed by 4 bases and V by 6 bases; bases with no gene match: 3. CDR3: CASRREVADTQYF. In DNA form, the CDR3 reads TGTGCCAGCAGGCGGGAGGTTGCAGATACGCAGTATTTT.

V and J are TRBV7-9 and TRBJ2-7; TRBD2 matches 13 bases. The CDR3 covers 16 residues. Per the germline V gene, CDR1 is SEHNR and CDR2 is FQNEAQ (reference sequence). V shed 5 bases and J 3 bases; nucleotides not matched to a gene: 7. CDR3 sequence (DNA): TGTGCCAGCAGCCTACAGGGACTAGCGGGACGCTACGAGCAGTACTTC. Translated, it gives CASSLQGLAGRYEQYF.

The chain uses TRBV4-2 and TRBJ1-1, with 9 bases matching TRBD1. Germline V gives CDR1 LGHNA, CDR2 YNFKEQ. V was clipped by 4 bases and J by 1 base; unmatched bases: 4. The CDR3 loop spans 15 amino acids. DNA of the CDR3: TGTGCCAGCAGCCTGACAGGGGGGCAGAACACTGAAGCTTTCTTT. Translation gives CASSLTGGQNTEAFF.

This chain uses TRBV18 with TRBJ1-1; 8 bases are a match to TRBD1. The CDR3 extends over 14 amino acids. Germline lookup yields CDR1 KGHSH and CDR2 LQKENI. The trim removed 1 base at V and 8 bases at J, leaving 6 bases unmatched. The CDR3 spells CASSPHAGQEEAFF. DNA for the CDR3: TGTGCCAGCTCACCACACGCGGGACAGGAAGAAGCTTTCTTT.

In this sample, this clone turned up once. The chain has TRBV29-1 and TRBJ1-1; D uncertain. The length of the CDR3 is 14 residues. Germline-derived CDR1 and CDR2 are SQVTM and ANQGSEA. The V end was cut by 7 bases, the J end by 1 base, with 16 bases between. Written as DNA, the CDR3 is TGCAGCGCCCGTTTGATGACACAGAACACTGAAGCTTTCTTT. Translating it yields CSARLMTQNTEAFF.

The chain links TRBV27 to TRBJ2-7; a weak D match, TRBD1 (6 bases). Trimming removed 4 bases from V and 2 bases from J, with 18 bases in between. Germline V gene sequence: CDR1 MNHEY, CDR2 SMNVEV (reference sequence). The CDR3 spans 16 residues. The CDR3 sequence is CASSSDPGHLTYEQYF. The CDR3 DNA follows: TGTGCCAGCAGTTCTGACCCGGGACACCTTACCTACGAGCAGTACTTC.

The J gene is TRBJ1-5, the V gene TRBV24-1, with 8 bases lining up with TRBD1. The CDR3 has 16 residues. Germline trimming cut 4 bases from V and 0 bases from J; bases unmatched to any gene: 4. Per the germline V gene, CDR1 is KGHDR and CDR2 is SFDVKD. The CDR3 region is CATSETGGYSNQPQHF. CDR3 DNA: TGTGCCACCAGTGAAACAGGGGGATATAGCAATCAGCCCCAGCATTTT.

The chain couples TRBV6-2 or TRBV6-3 to TRBJ2-2; TRBD2 matches 7 bases. The V segment lost 6 bases and the J segment 3 bases; nucleotides outside the gene matches: 4. The CDR3 sequence is 14 residues long. From germline, CDR1 is MNHEY and CDR2 SVGEGT. CDR3 sequence reads: CASSWGGDTGELFF. In DNA form, the CDR3 reads TGTGCCAGCAGCTGGGGGGGGGACACCGGGGAGCTGTTTTTT.

The genes are TRBV7-3 and TRBJ2-3, with 11 positions matching TRBD1. J gave up 4 bases and V 3 bases, and 6 bases lay outside the gene matches. The CDR3 spans 16 residues. Germline V gene data show CDR1 as SGHTA and CDR2 as FQGTGA. The CDR3: CASSFLRDRGADTQYF. As DNA, the CDR3 is TGTGCCAGCAGCTTCCTCCGGGACAGGGGGGCAGATACGCAGTATTTT. Supplemented by reference TRBV7-3 and TRBJ2-3, the full variable domain reads GAGVSQTPSNKVTEKGKYVELRCDPISGHTALYWYRQSLGQGPEFLIYFQGTGAADDSGLPNDRFFAVRPEGSVSTLKIQRTERGDSAVYLCASSFLRDRGADTQYFGPGTRLTVL.

This chain uses TRBV28 with TRBJ2-5, with TRBD2 as a possible D gene (5 bases). CDR3 length: 13 residues. From germline, CDR1 is MDHEN and CDR2 SYDVKM. V lost 8 bases and J 7 bases, leaving 17 bases between the germline ends. CDR3 sequence: CASLYRDGGTQYF. In nucleotides, the CDR3 is TGTGCCAGCCTATACCGGGATGGCGGGACCCAGTACTTC.

The CDR3 DNA is TGTGCCAGCAGCGTATATCGGGGAGGACTGTCCAATGAGCAGTTCTTC. This codes for CASSVYRGGLSNEQFF. The J gene is TRBJ2-1, the V gene TRBV9; D perhaps matches TRBD2 (6 bases). This CDR3 is 16 amino acids long. The germline V and J ends were trimmed by 1 base and 6 bases, with 17 bases remaining between them. The germline CDR1 and CDR2 sequences are SGDLS and YYNGEE.

The V call is TRBV5-5, the J call TRBJ1-2; TRBD1 might be the D (6 bases). V was trimmed by 1 base and J by 8 bases, leaving 21 bases between them. Germline CDR1 and CDR2: SGHKS and YYEKEE (reference sequence). There are 16 residues in the CDR3. Written as DNA, the CDR3 is TGTGCCAGCAGCTTGACCAGGACAGAGATTTCCGGCGGCTACACCTTC. This encodes CASSLTRTEISGGYTF.

The chain joins TRBV7-2 to TRBJ2-7; TRBD2 is a possible D gene (5 bases). The V and J ends lost 3 bases and 5 bases respectively, with 14 bases between them. CDR3 length: 14 amino acids. The germline V gene encodes CDR1 SGHTA and CDR2 FQGNSA. The CDR3: CASSFILVLHEQYF. The CDR3 DNA follows: TGTGCCAGCAGCTTTATACTAGTCTTACACGAGCAGTACTTC.

The chain is built from TRBV29-1 and TRBJ2-2; the D is unclear. The length of the CDR3 is 13 residues. Per germline, CDR1 SQVTM and CDR2 ANQGSEA. V lost 3 bases to trimming and J lost 5 bases, with 10 bases between them. The CDR3 DNA reads as TGCAGCGTTGATGTCGCCGGGACCGGGGAGCTGTTTTTT. Protein: CSVDVAGTGELFF.

V usage is TRBV12-5 and J usage is TRBJ2-2; TRBD1 agrees at 7 bases. The CDR3 loop spans 15 amino acids. The J segment lost 4 bases and the V segment lost 2 bases, leaving 4 bases of the junction unmatched. The V gene's germline CDR1 is LGHNT and CDR2 FRNRAP. The DNA of the CDR3 is TGTGCTAGTGGTTTGTACAGGGGAATCACCGGGGAGCTGTTTTTT. Translation gives CASGLYRGITGELFF.

Note on this clone: One end of the junction does not line up with germline, which may come from a read error. The same CDR3 can be traced to other DNA sequences in this sample. The V and J genes are TRBV5-4 and TRBJ1-5; a weak D match, TRBD1 (6 bases). Germline loops: CDR1 SGHNT, CDR2 YYREEE (reference sequence). The CDR3 has 12 residues. The DNA of the CDR3 is TGTGCCAGTAGCTCACAGGGTCAGCCCCAGCATTTT. It is translated as CASSSQGQPQHF. Supplemented by reference TRBV5-4 and TRBJ1-5, the full variable domain reads ETGVTQSPTHLIKTRGQQVTLRCSSQSGHNTVSWYQQALGQGPQFIFQYYREEENGRGNFPPRFSGLQFPNYSSELNVNALELDDSALYLCASSSQGQPQHFGDGTRLSIL.

The V gene is TRBV6-1, the J gene TRBJ2-4; D unclear. Per germline, CDR1 MNHNS and CDR2 SASEGT. This CDR3 comprises 14 residues. Trimming removed 2 bases at V and 6 bases at J, with 11 bases between. CDR3 DNA: TGTGCCAGCAGTGAACACGTAGCTCTAAACATTCAGTACTTC. This codes for CASSEHVALNIQYF.

V gene TRBV7-2 combines with J gene TRBJ1-6; 7 bases align to TRBD1. Germline V CDR1 and CDR2: SGHTA, FQGNSA. After removal of 1 base from V and 7 bases from J, the junction contained 7 bases not matched to a gene. This CDR3 is 16 amino acids long. CDR3: CASSLVGAGGNSPLHF. The DNA of the CDR3 is TGTGCCAGCAGCTTAGTAGGGGCAGGGGGGAATTCACCCCTCCACTTT.

CDR3 region: CASSQEPASEGNNEQFF. Written as DNA, the CDR3 is TGTGCCAGCAGCCAGGAACCCGCTAGCGAGGGGAACAATGAGCAGTTCTTC. V gene TRBV3-1 (or the pseudogene TRBV3-2) combines with J gene TRBJ2-1; the D gene is possibly TRBD2 (6 bases). Trimming removed 3 bases from V and 5 bases from J, with 20 bases in between. Looked up from germline, CDR1 is LGHDT and CDR2 is YNNKEL (reference sequence). CDR3 length: 17 residues.

This clone was counted a single time. The chain employs TRBV24-1 and TRBJ1-1; the match to TRBD1 covers 10 bases. V lost 5 bases and J lost 6; bases outside the gene matches: 11. The CDR3 extends over 16 amino acids. Germline assignment: CDR1 KGHDR and CDR2 SFDVKD. CDR3 region: CATSGNSGTGDAEAFF. Here the CDR3 DNA reads TGTGCCACCAGTGGCAATTCCGGGACAGGGGACGCTGAAGCTTTCTTT.